This TCR beta chain was captured by sequencing in a study of T cells in narcolepsy. Notes on the study in general: Comparing one patient's CSF and blood CD4+ clonotypes highlighted HCRT- and TRIB2-specific autoreactive clonotypes. Autoreactive clonotypes reportedly recurred in blood of same and different patients, not controls.

Trimming cost V 5 bases and J 2 bases, with 13 bases left between them. The CDR3 has 15 residues. Germline V lookup: CDR1 SGHAT, CDR2 FQNNGV. About this clone itself: As yet, its antigen is unknown.

Generated by immunoSEQ multiplex PCR, the TCRdb table keeps only in-frame clones and is missing some. The data hold 20,000 to 25,000 clones, with roughly 85% observed a single time. This TCR was sampled from a human donor in good health. The chain combines TRBV11-2 with TRBJ2-1; D is possibly TRBD2 (6 bases). Sequencing input: memory (CD45RA-) CD4+ T cells from blood. CDR3 sequence: CASSLSGQTYNEQFF. In DNA form, the CDR3 reads TGTGCCAGCAGCCTCAGCGGGCAAACCTACAATGAGCAGTTCTTC.